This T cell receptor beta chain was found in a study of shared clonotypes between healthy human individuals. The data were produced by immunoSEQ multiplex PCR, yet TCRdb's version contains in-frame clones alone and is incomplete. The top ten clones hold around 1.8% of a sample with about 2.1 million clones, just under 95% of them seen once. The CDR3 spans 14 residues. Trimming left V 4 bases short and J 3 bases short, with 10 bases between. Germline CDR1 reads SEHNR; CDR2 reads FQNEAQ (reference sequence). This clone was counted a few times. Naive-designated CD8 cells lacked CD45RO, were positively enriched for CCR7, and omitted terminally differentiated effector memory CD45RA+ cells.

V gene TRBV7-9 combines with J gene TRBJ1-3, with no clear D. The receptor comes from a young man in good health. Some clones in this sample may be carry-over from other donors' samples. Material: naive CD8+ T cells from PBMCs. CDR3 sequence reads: CASSSALHGNTIYF. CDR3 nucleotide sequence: TGTGCCAGCAGCTCCGCCCTACATGGAAACACCATATATTTT.